Described below is a single T cell receptor (beta chain) sequence and its context. Its specificity is unknown. This sample stems from a study of graft-versus-host responses after intestinal transplantation. The wider study: Recipients had multivisceral, liver-intestinal, or isolated intestinal transplants. Induction with anti-thymocyte globulin, then tacrolimus and steroids for around three years, was given to all recipients.

Study-level findings and limits: Individuals who had graft-donor T cell macrochimerism had allografts that showed high graft-versus-host to host-versus-graft clonal ratios. GvH clones occurred in recipient marrow; some first appeared in ileum or blood.

This CDR3 has 13 amino acids. The germline CDR1 and CDR2 sequences are SGHRS and YFSETQ. Trimming removed 5 bases from V and 4 bases from J; junction bases left unmatched: 5. Here immunoSEQ multiplex PCR was the method, and the copy in TCRdb shows in-frame clones only, minus some. Of some 86,000 clones in the sample, about 85% are singletons; the top ten hold under 0.3%. This TCR was sampled from a human donor who was the organ donor for an intestinal transplant. The rearrangement joins TRBV5-1 to TRBJ1-1; 7 nucleotides line up with TRBD1. Here the sequenced sample was unstimulated CD4+ T cells sorted from spleen or lymph node cells, taken before transplant. The CDR3 sequence: CASRPRQGTEAFF. The CDR3 region has the DNA TGCGCCAGCAGGCCCCGACAGGGCACTGAAGCTTTCTTT.